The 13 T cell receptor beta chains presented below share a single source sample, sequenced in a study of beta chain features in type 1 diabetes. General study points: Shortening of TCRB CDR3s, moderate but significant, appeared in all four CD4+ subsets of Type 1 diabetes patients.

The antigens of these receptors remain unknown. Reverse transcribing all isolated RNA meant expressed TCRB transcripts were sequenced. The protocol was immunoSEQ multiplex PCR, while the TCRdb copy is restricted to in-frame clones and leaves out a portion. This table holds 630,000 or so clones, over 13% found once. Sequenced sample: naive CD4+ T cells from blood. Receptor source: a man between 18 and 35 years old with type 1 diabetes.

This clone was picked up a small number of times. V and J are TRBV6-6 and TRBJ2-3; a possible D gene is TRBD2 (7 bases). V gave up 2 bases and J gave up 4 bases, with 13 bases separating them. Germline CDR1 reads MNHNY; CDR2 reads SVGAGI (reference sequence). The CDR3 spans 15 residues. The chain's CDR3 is CASSYSLGGPDTQYF. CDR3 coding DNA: TGTGCCAGCAGTTACAGCTTGGGGGGGCCAGATACGCAGTATTTT.

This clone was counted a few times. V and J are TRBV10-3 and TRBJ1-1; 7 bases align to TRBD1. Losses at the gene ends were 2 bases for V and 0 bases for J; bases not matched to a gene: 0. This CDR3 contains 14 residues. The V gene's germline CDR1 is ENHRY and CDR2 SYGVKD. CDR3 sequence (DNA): TGTGCCATCAGTGAGGACAGGGTGAACACTGAAGCTTTCTTT. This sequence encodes CAISEDRVNTEAFF.

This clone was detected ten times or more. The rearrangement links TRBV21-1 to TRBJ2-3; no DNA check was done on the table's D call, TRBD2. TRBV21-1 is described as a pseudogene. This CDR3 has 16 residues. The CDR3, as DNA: TGTGCCAGCGGAGCTAGCGGGACCGTCAACACAGATACGCAGTATTTT. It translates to CASGASGTVNTDTQYF.

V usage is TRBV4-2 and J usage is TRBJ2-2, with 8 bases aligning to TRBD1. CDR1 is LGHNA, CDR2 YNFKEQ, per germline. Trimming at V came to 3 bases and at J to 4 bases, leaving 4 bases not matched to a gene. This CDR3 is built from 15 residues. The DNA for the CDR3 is TGTGCCAGCAGCCAGGGCGGACAGGGCACCGGGGAGCTGTTTTTT. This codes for CASSQGGQGTGELFF.

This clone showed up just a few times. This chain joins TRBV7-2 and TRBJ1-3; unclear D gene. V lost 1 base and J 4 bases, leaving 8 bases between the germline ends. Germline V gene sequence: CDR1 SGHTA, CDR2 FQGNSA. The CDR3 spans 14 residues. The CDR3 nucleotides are TGTGCCAGCAGCTTAGTTTGGGAGGGAAACACCATATATTTT. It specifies CASSLVWEGNTIYF.

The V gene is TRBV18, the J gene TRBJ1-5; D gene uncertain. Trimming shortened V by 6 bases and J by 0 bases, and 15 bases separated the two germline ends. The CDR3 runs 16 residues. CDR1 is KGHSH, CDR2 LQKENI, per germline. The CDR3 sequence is CASSLYGRDSNQPQHF. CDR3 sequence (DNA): TGTGCCAGCTCCCTCTATGGGCGGGATAGCAATCAGCCCCAGCATTTT. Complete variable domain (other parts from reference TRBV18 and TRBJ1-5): NAGVMQNPRHLVRRRGQEARLRCSPMKGHSHVYWYRQLPEEGLKFMVYLQKENIIDESGMPKERFSAEFPKEGPSILRIQQVVRGDSAAYFCASSLYGRDSNQPQHFGDGTRLSIL.

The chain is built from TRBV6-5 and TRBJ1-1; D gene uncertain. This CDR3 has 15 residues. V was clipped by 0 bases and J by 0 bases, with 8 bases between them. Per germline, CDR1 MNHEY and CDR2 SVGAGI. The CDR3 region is CASSYSWVLNTEAFF. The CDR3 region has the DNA TGTGCCAGCAGTTACTCTTGGGTATTGAACACTGAAGCTTTCTTT.

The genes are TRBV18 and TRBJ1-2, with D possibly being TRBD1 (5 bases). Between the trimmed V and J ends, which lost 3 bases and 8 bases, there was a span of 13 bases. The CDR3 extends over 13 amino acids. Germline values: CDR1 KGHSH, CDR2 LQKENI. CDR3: CASSPDNKGGYTF. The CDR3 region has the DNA TGTGCCAGCTCACCGGACAATAAAGGGGGCTACACCTTC.

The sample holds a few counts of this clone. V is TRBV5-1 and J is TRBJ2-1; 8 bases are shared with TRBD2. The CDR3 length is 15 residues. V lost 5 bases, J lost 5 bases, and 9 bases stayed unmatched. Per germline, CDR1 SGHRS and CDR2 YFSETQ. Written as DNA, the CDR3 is TGCGCCAGCAGTCCCGGACTAGCTCCGCACAATGAGCAGTTCTTC. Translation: CASSPGLAPHNEQFF.

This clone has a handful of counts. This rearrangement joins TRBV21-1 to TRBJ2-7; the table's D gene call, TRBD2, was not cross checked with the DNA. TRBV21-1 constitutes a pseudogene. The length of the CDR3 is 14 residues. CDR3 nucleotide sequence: TGTGCCAGCAGCAAAGCGCATGAGGGCTACGAGCAGTACTTC. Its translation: CASSKAHEGYEQYF.

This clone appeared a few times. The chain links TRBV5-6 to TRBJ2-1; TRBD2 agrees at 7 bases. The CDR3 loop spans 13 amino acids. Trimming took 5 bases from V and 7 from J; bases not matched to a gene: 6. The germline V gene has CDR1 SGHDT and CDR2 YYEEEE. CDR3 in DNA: TGTGCCAGCAGAGGAAGCGGGAAGAATGAGCAGTTCTTC. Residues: CASRGSGKNEQFF.

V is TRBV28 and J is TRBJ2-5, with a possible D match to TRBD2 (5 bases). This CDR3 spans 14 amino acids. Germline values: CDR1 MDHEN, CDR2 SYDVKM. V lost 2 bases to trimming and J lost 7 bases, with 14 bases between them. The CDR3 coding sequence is TGTGCCAGCAGTTTAGGAGGCCCCTGGGGGACCCAGTACTTC. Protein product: CASSLGGPWGTQYF.

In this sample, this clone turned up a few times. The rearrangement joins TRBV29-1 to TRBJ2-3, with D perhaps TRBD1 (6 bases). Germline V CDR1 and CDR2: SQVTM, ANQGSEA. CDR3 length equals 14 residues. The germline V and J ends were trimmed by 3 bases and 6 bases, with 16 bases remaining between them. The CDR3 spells CSVDQDRGDDTQYF. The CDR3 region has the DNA TGCAGCGTTGACCAGGACAGAGGAGACGATACGCAGTATTTT.